This TCR beta chain originates from a study of cytomegalovirus exposure and HLA in healthy donors. Primers included in the PCR were 60 Vbeta and 13 Jbeta primers. Assay used: immunoSEQ multiplex PCR; TCRdb lists only in-frame clones, some missing. Found here are roughly 140,000 clones, roughly four fifths of them singletons; the top ten hold roughly 14%. Germline V lookup: CDR1 SGHRS, CDR2 YFSETQ. The CDR3 runs 16 residues. Trimming stripped 5 bases from V and 2 bases from J, with 18 bases between. General study results and limits: The study listed approximately 160 cytomegalovirus-associated TCR beta chains. The authors later linked a missense DCLRE1C variant to TCR beta V- and J-gene trimming.

In regard to this clone: The antigen remains undetermined.

V usage is TRBV5-1 and J usage is TRBJ2-3, with a weak D call TRBD1 (7 bases). The sequence came from a human donor in good health. Sequenced sample: PBMCs. The CDR3 nucleotides read TGCGCCAGCAGGTCCGGACAGGCGGGGATCACAGATACGCAGTATTTT. This sequence encodes CASRSGQAGITDTQYF. Full variable domain (missing parts from reference TRBV5-1 and TRBJ2-3): KAGVTQTPRYLIKTRGQQVTLSCSPISGHRSVSWYQQTPGQGLQFLFEYFSETQRNKGNFPGRFSGRQFSNSRSEMNVSTLELGDSALYLCASRSGQAGITDTQYFGPGTRLTVL.